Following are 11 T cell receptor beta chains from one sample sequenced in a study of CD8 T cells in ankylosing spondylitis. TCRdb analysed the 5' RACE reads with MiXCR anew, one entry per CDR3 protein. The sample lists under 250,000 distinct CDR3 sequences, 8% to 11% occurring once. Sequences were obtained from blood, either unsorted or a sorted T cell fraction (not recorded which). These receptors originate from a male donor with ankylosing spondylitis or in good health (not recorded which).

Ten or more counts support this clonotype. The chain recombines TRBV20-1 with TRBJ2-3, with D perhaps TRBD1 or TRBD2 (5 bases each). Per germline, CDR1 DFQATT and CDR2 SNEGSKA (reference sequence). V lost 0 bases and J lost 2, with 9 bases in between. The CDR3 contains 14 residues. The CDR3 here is CSAREQGATDTQYF. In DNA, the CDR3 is TGCAGTGCTAGAGAGCAGGGAGCCACAGATACGCAGTATTTT.

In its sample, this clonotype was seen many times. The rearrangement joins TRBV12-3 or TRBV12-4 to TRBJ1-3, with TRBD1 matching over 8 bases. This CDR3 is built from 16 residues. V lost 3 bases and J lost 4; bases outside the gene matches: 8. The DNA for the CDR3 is TGTGCCAGCAGTTTGCCAGGGACAGGCTCGGGAAACACCATATATTTT. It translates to CASSLPGTGSGNTIYF.

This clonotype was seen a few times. This CDR3 is CAIGGSETSGNTIYF. DNA of the CDR3: TGTGCCATCGGGGGATCAGAGACCTCTGGAAACACCATATATTTT. This rearrangement joins TRBV10-3 to TRBJ1-3; D might be TRBD1 (5 bases). This CDR3 spans 15 amino acids. Trimming left V 8 bases short and J 0 bases short, with 14 bases between. Per germline, CDR1 ENHRY and CDR2 SYGVKD.

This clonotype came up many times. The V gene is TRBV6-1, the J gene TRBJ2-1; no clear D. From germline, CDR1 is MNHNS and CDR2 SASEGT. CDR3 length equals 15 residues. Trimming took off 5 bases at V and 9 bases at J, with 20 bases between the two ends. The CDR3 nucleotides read TGTGCCAGCAGTCCATTCCTGGACCGGGTCGGTGAGCAGTTCTTC. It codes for CASSPFLDRVGEQFF.

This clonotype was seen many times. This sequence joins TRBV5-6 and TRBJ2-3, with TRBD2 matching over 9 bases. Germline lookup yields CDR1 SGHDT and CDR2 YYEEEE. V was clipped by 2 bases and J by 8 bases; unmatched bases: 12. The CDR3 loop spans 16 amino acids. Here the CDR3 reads CASSFRASGNVGTQYF. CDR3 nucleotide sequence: TGTGCCAGCAGCTTCAGGGCTAGCGGGAATGTGGGTACGCAGTATTTT.

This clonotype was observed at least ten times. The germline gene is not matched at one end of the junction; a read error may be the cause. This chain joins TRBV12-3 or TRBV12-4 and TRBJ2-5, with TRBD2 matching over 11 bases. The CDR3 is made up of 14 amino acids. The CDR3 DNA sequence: TGTGCCAGCAGTCTAGCGGGAGGTAAAGAGACCCAGTACTTC. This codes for CASSLAGGKETQYF.

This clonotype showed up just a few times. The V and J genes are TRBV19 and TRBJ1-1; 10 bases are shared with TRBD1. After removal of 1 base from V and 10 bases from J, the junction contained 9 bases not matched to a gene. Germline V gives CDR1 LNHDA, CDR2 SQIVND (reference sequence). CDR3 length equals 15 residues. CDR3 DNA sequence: TGTGCCAGTAGTATAGCACCGGGACAGGGGTCGAGAGCTTTCTTT. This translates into CASSIAPGQGSRAFF.

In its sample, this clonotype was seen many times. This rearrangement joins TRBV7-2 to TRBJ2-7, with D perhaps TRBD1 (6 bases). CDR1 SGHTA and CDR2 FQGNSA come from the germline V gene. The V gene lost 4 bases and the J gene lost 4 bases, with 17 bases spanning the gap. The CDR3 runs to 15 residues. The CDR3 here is CASSSPEKDRYEQYF. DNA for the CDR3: TGTGCCAGCAGCTCGCCCGAAAAGGACAGATACGAGCAGTACTTC.

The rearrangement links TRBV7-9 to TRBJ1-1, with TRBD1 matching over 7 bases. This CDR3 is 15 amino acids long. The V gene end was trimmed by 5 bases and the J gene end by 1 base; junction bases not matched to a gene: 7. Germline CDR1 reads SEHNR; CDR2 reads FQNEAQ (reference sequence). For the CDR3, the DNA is TGTGCCAGCAGCCTGTGGACAGGTGCGAACACTGAAGCTTTCTTT. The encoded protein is CASSLWTGANTEAFF.

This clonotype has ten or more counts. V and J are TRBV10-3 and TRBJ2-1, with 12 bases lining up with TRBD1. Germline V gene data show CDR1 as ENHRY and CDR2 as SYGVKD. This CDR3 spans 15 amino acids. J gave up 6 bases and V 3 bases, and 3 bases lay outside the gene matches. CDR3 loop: CAISEGTGGLNEQFF. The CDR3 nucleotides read TGTGCCATCAGTGAAGGGACAGGGGGCCTCAATGAGCAGTTCTTC.

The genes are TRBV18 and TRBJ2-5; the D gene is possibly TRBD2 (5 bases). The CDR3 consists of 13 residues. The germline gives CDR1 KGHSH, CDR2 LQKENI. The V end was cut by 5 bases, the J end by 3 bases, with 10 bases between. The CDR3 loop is CASSSGVKETQYF. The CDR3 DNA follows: TGTGCCAGCTCATCCGGGGTTAAAGAGACCCAGTACTTC. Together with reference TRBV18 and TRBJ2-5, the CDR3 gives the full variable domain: NAGVMQNPRHLVRRRGQEARLRCSPMKGHSHVYWYRQLPEEGLKFMVYLQKENIIDESGMPKERFSAEFPKEGPSILRIQQVVRGDSAAYFCASSSGVKETQYFGPGTRLLVL.